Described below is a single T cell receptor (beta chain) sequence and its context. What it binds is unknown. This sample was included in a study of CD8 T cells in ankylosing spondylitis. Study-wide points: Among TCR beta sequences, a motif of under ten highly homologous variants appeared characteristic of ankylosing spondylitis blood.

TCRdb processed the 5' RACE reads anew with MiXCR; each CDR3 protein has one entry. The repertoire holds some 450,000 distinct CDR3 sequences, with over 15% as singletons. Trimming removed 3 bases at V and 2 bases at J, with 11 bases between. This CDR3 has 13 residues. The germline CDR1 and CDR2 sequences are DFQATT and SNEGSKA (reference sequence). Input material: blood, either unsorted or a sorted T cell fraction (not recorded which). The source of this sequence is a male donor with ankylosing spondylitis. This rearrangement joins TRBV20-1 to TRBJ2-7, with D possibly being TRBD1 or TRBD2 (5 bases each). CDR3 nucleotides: TGCAGTGCTAGCGGGACCGGAGCCTACGAGCAGTACTTC. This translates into CSASGTGAYEQYF.